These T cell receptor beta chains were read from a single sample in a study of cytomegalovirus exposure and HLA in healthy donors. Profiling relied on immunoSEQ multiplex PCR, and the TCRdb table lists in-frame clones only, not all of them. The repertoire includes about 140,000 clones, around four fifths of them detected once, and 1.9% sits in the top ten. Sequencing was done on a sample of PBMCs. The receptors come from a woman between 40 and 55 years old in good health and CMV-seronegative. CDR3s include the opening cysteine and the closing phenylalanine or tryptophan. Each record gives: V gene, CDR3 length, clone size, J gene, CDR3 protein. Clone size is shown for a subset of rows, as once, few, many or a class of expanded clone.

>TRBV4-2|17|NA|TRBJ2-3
CASSQEGLGVSTDTQYF
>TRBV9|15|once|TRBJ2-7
CASSVGSGSTDEQYF
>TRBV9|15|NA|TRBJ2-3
CASSPTRLVTDTQYF
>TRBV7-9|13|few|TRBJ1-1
CASSLGKNTEAFF
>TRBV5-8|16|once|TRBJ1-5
CASSPRSDRGHQPQHF
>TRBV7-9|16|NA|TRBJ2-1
CASSLARRGSYNEQFF
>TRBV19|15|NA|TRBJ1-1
CASISEPRWNTEAFF
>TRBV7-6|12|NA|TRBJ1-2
CASSFPGYGYTF
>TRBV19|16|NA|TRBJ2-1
CASKALSGAPWDEQFF
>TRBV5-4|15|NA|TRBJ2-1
CASSLARVSYNEQFF
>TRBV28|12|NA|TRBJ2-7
CAGNRGGYEQYF
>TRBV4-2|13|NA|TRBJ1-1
CASSRAGDTEAFF
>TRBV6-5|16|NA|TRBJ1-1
CASSYSQGEMNTEAFF
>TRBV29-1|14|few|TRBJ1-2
CSVTGQGELYGYTF
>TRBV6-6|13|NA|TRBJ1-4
CASRQGAPEKLFF
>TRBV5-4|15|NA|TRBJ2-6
CASSFGETRTNVLTF
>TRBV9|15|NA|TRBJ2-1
CASSPRLTDYNEQFF
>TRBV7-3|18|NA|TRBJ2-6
CASSLVVSGGAGANVLTF
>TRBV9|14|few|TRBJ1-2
CASSNSPTGAGYTF
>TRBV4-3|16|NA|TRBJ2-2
CASSQGASSAAGELFF
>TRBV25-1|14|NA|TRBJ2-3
CASSDVRSTDTQYF
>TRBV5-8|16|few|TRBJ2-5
CASSLEGTGGGETQYF
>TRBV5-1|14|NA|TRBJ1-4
CASSPGLTLEKLFF
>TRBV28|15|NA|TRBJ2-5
CASSTTGAGGETQYF
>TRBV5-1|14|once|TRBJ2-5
CASSWGVQGETQYF
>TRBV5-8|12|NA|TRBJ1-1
CASSLGGSGAFF